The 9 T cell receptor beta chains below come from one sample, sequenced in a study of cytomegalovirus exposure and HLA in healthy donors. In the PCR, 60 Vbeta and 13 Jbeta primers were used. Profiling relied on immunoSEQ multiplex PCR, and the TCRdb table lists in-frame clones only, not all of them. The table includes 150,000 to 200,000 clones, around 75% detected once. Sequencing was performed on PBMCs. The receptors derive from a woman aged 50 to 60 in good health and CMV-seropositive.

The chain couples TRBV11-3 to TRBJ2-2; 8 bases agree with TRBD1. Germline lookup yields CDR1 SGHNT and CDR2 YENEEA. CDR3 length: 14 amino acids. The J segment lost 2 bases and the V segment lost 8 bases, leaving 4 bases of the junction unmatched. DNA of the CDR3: TGTGCCAGCCAGGGGGCAGATAACACCGGGGAGCTGTTTTTT. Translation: CASQGADNTGELFF. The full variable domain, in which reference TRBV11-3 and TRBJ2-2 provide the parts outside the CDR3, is EAGVVQSPRYKIIEKKQPVAFWCNPISGHNTLYWYLQNLGQGPELLIRYENEEAVDDSQLPKDRFSAERLKGVDSTLKIQPAELGDSAVYLCASQGADNTGELFFGEGSRLTVL.

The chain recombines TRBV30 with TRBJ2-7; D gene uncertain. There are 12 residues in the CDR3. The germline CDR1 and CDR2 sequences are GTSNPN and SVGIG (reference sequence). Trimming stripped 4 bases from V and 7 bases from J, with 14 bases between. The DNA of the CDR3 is TGTGCCTGGAAGCATACTAAGTGGGAGCAGTACTTC. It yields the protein CAWKHTKWEQYF.

In nucleotides, the CDR3 is TGCGCCAGCAGCAGTGGACAGGATCCTGGTGGCTACACCTTC. Protein product: CASSSGQDPGGYTF. J is TRBJ1-2 and V is TRBV5-1, with 7 bases lining up with TRBD1. V dropped 4 bases and J dropped 7; count of bases not matched to a gene: 10. The CDR3 runs 14 residues. The germline gives CDR1 SGHRS, CDR2 YFSETQ.

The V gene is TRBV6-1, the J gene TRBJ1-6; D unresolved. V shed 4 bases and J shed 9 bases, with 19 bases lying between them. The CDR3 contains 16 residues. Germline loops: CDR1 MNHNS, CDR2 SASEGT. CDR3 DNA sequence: TGTGCCAGCAGTGTACTCCGCCGGGAGGTATTTTCACCCCTCCACTTT. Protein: CASSVLRREVFSPLHF.

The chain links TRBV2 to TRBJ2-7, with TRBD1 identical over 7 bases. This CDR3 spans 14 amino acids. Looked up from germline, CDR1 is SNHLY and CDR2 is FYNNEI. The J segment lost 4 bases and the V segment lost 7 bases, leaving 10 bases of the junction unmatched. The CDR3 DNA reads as TGTGCCAGCAACCCCCTGGGACAGTCGTACGAGCAGTACTTC. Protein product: CASNPLGQSYEQYF.

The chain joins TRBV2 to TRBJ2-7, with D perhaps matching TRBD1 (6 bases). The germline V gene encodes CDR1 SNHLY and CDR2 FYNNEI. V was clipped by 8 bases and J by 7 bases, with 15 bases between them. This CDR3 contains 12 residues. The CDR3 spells CASRRTTGEQYF. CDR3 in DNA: TGTGCCAGCCGCCGGACCACAGGGGAGCAGTACTTC. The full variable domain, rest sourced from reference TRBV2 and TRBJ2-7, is EPEVTQTPSHQVTQMGQEVILRCVPISNHLYFYWYRQILGQKVEFLVSFYNNEISEKSEIFDDQFSVERPDGSNFTLKIRSTKLEDSAMYFCASRRTTGEQYFGPGTRLTVT.

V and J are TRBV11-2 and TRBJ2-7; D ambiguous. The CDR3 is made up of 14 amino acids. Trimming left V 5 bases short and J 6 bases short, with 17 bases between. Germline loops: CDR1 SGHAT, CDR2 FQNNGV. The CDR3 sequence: CASSPEVLVREQYF. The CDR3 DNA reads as TGTGCCAGCAGCCCTGAGGTGTTAGTTCGCGAGCAGTACTTC. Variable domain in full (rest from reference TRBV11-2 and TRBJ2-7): EAGVAQSPRYKIIEKRQSVAFWCNPISGHATLYWYQQILGQGPKLLIQFQNNGVVDDSQLPKDRFSAERLKGVDSTLKIQPAKLEDSAVYLCASSPEVLVREQYFGPGTRLTVT.

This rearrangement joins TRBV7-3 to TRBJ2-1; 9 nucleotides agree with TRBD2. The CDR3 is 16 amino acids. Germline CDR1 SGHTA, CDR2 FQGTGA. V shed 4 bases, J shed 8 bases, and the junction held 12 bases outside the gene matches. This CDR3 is CASSSGVAGALDEQFF. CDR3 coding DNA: TGTGCCAGCAGCTCCGGGGTAGCGGGGGCGTTGGATGAGCAGTTCTTC.

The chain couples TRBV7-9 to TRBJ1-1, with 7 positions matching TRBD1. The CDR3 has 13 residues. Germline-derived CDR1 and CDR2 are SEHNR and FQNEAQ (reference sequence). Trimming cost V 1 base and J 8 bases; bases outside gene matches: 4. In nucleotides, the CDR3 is TGTGCCAGCAGCTTAGATAGGGGGCCCGAAGCTTTCTTT. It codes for CASSLDRGPEAFF. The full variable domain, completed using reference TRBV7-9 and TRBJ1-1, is DTGVSQNPRHKITKRGQNVTFRCDPISEHNRLYWYRQTLGQGPEFLTYFQNEAQLEKSRLLSDRFSAERPKGSFSTLEIQRTEQGDSAMYLCASSLDRGPEAFFGQGTRLTVV.